One T cell receptor (beta chain) is described in this entry. The germline V gene encodes CDR1 LNHNV and CDR2 YYDKDF (reference sequence). The germline V and J ends were trimmed by 5 bases and 5 bases, with 21 bases remaining between them. The CDR3 extends over 16 amino acids. This sample is part of a study of control samples from healthy donors and cancer patients. Assay used: immunoSEQ multiplex PCR; TCRdb lists only in-frame clones, some missing. The sample contains some 140,000 clones, roughly 94% of which appear only once. This sequence originates from a man aged 35 to 55 in good health. Sequencing input: blood. The rearrangement links TRBV15 to TRBJ2-5; the D call may be TRBD1 or TRBD2 (6 bases each). CDR3 bases: TGTGCCACCAGCGGAGGGGATGTGGGGGCGCGGGAGACCCAGTACTTC. It is translated as CATSGGDVGARETQYF.